This T cell receptor beta chain was documented in a study of OX40 agonist ivuxolimab in advanced cancers. The CDR3 has 11 residues. Trimming took off 6 bases at V and 7 bases at J, with 12 bases between the two ends. Germline V CDR1 and CDR2: GTSNPN, SVGIG (reference sequence). Here immunoSEQ multiplex PCR was the method, and the copy in TCRdb shows in-frame clones only, minus some. Of about 82,000 clones listed, around 86% are singletons. The receptor comes from an adult with an advanced solid tumor such as melanoma, head and neck, liver or kidney cancer. This chain connects TRBV30 to TRBJ1-2; D perhaps matches TRBD1 (5 bases). The source was CD4+ or CD8+ T cells sorted from blood, collected in a trial of the OX40 agonist ivuxolimab. Here the CDR3 reads CACSRAGGYTF. The CDR3 DNA follows: TGTGCCTGCTCCAGGGCCGGTGGCTACACCTTC.